Presented here are 16 T cell receptor beta chains from one specimen sequenced in a study of spatial heterogeneity in lung cancer (dated by TCRdb to the late 2010s). The library came from 5' RACE. TCRdb names NextSeq 500 as the instrument used. TCRdb ran its own pipeline on the public reads, namely fastp trimming at Q25 and MiXCR clone calling, and kept in-frame beta chains. When rows share a CDR3 protein, they turn into one entry using the most common DNA and genes. For this sample there are some 15,000 distinct CDR3 sequences; about 10% appear just once. The biggest ten clones account for around 34% of the sample. This sample's time point label indicates: sample taken at primary tumor resection. Whole RNA extracted from tumor and nontumor lung tissue, or from cryopreserved PBMC samples, was used for TCR sequencing without cell sorting. The material sequenced was PBMCs, taken at surgery. These receptors all stem from a female donor with early-stage non-small cell lung cancer.

This clonotype has a handful of counts. The chain uses TRBV18 and TRBJ2-2, with 7 bases that match TRBD1. This CDR3 comprises 15 residues. The V gene's germline CDR1 is KGHSH and CDR2 LQKENI. The ends lost 4 bases at V and 1 base at J; junction bases unmatched: 3. CDR3 loop: CASSLRTGNTGELFF. In DNA form, the CDR3 reads TGTGCCAGCTCACTGCGGACAGGGAACACCGGGGAGCTGTTTTTT.

Many counts were recorded for this clonotype. V gene TRBV12-3 or TRBV12-4 combines with J gene TRBJ2-3; 12 bases match TRBD2. This CDR3 has 16 residues. Trimming took 6 bases from V and 2 from J; bases not matched to a gene: 6. The CDR3 loop reads CASSRRTSGDTDTQYF. The CDR3 DNA follows: TGTGCCAGCAGCCGACGGACTAGCGGGGACACAGATACGCAGTATTTT.

In this sample, this clonotype turned up many times. The V and J genes are TRBV6-1 and TRBJ1-2; no definite D call. This CDR3 is 15 amino acids long. Germline V gene lookup returns CDR1 MNHNS and CDR2 SASEGT. V was clipped by 2 bases and J by 1 base, with 11 bases between them. CDR3 nucleotides: TGTGCCAGCAGTGAACGGTCGTTCCTTAACTATGGCTACACCTTC. This codes for CASSERSFLNYGYTF.

This clonotype was counted only a few times. The J gene is TRBJ2-6, the V gene TRBV5-8; D possibly corresponds to TRBD2 (7 bases). This CDR3 has 16 residues. CDR1 is SGHTS and CDR2 is YDEGEE in the germline V gene. Trimming pared 3 bases from V and 4 bases from J, leaving 14 bases between. The CDR3 protein is CASSSGGGTGANVLTF. The CDR3 DNA reads TGTGCCAGCAGCTCTGGGGGGGGGACAGGGGCCAACGTCCTGACTTTC.

Sample share makes this clonotype medium-sized. The DNA for the CDR3 is TGTGCCAGCAGCCGGACAGGGGGATACAATGAGCAGTTCTTC. It specifies CASSRTGGYNEQFF. V is TRBV7-9 and J is TRBJ2-1; 10 nucleotides line up with TRBD1. The CDR3 contains 14 residues. Germline trimming cut 5 bases from V and 4 bases from J; bases unmatched to any gene: 2. CDR1 is SEHNR, CDR2 FQNEAQ, per germline (reference sequence).

The chain links TRBV2 to TRBJ1-6, with D uncertain. V was clipped by 0 bases and J by 7 bases, with 4 bases between them. The CDR3 runs to 13 residues. Germline V gene sequence: CDR1 SNHLY, CDR2 FYNNEI. The CDR3, as DNA: TGTGCCAGCAGTGAAGCCTCCAATTCACCCCTCCACTTT. Amino acids: CASSEASNSPLHF.

This clonotype was seen ten or more times. The rearrangement uses TRBV19 and TRBJ2-7, with 9 bases fitting TRBD2. The ends lost 4 bases at V and 2 bases at J; junction bases unmatched: 9. The length of the CDR3 is 16 residues. CDR1 and CDR2 (germline): LNHDA, SQIVND (reference sequence). CDR3 amino acids: CASSTRAASGTYEQYF. CDR3 in DNA: TGTGCCAGTAGTACCCGCGCTGCTAGCGGGACCTACGAGCAGTACTTC.

This clonotype occurred many times. The chain recombines TRBV6-1 with TRBJ2-2; TRBD1 might be the D (5 bases). Germline CDR1 is MNHNS and CDR2 is SASEGT. The CDR3 consists of 14 residues. V lost 6 bases and J 0 bases, leaving 8 bases between the germline ends. The CDR3 region has the DNA TGTGCCAGCAGGACAGTGCCGAACACCGGGGAGCTGTTTTTT. Its protein product is CASRTVPNTGELFF.

This clonotype occurred a few times. The chain combines TRBV4-2 with TRBJ1-2; 8 positions agree with TRBD1. After removal of 1 base from V and 4 bases from J, the junction contained 5 bases not matched to a gene. The germline V gene has CDR1 LGHNA and CDR2 YNFKEQ. CDR3 length equals 15 residues. As DNA, the CDR3 is TGTGCCAGCAGCCAAGGTCGGACAGGGTCCTATGGCTACACCTTC. Translated, it gives CASSQGRTGSYGYTF.

This clonotype was detected a few times. The rearrangement uses TRBV20-1 and TRBJ2-5; 9 positions match TRBD2. The CDR3 loop spans 15 amino acids. With V trimmed by 1 base and J by 3 bases, 6 bases remained unmatched. Germline V lookup: CDR1 DFQATT, CDR2 SNEGSKA (reference sequence). CDR3 amino acids: CSARVSSGAKETQYF. The CDR3 nucleotides are TGCAGTGCTAGAGTTTCTAGCGGGGCTAAAGAGACCCAGTACTTC.

The chain joins TRBV6-1 to TRBJ1-1; no firm D call. Germline CDR1 MNHNS, CDR2 SASEGT. The CDR3 runs 13 residues. The V end was cut by 2 bases, the J end by 10 bases, with 14 bases between. The CDR3, as DNA: TGTGCCAGCAGTGAATCAAGTGGGCGAGGAGCTTTCTTT. Translated: CASSESSGRGAFF.

This clonotype showed up many times. This sequence joins TRBV7-8 and TRBJ1-5; maybe TRBD1 (6 bases). The V end was cut by 3 bases, the J end by 0 bases, with 12 bases between. This CDR3 comprises 16 residues. Germline V gene lookup returns CDR1 SGHVS and CDR2 FQNEAQ. The CDR3: CASSFRRTVSNQPQHF. The CDR3 nucleotides are TGTGCCAGCAGCTTCCGTAGGACAGTTAGCAATCAGCCCCAGCATTTT.

This clonotype was seen repeatedly, ten times or more. J is TRBJ2-3 and V is TRBV25-1; D is unclear. Per germline, CDR1 MGHDK and CDR2 SYGVNS. There are 11 residues in the CDR3. V was cut by 8 bases and J by 1 base, with 4 bases left in between. CDR3 amino acids: CASSRTDTQYF. CDR3 DNA: TGTGCCAGCTCACGCACAGATACGCAGTATTTT.

This clonotype was counted at least ten times. The chain combines TRBV20-1 with TRBJ2-1; 8 nucleotides align to TRBD2. Germline lookup yields CDR1 DFQATT and CDR2 SNEGSKA (reference sequence). The trim removed 6 bases at V and 5 bases at J, leaving 12 bases unmatched. The CDR3 is 15 residues long. The CDR3 nucleotides are TGCAGTGCCCGGTATCCCCGGGGGGGCAACAATGAGCAGTTCTTC. The encoded protein is CSARYPRGGNNEQFF.

This clonotype has only a few counts. V is TRBV20-1 and J is TRBJ1-5; tentative D call: TRBD1 (6 bases). Germline CDR1 is DFQATT and CDR2 is SNEGSKA (reference sequence). This CDR3 is 13 amino acids long. The V end lost 5 bases, the J end lost 1 base, and 9 bases lay between the germline ends. The CDR3 sequence is CSAVRGSNQPQHF. CDR3 nucleotide sequence: TGCAGTGCTGTGAGGGGGAGCAATCAGCCCCAGCATTTT.

The chain links TRBV6-4 to TRBJ2-1; 8 nucleotides match TRBD2. This CDR3 region has 14 residues. V gave up 6 bases and J gave up 6 bases; unmatched junction bases: 7. The germline CDR1 and CDR2 sequences are MRHNA and SNTAGT. CDR3 residues: CASSLRGASNEQFF. The CDR3 nucleotides are TGTGCCAGCAGCTTGCGGGGGGCTAGCAATGAGCAGTTCTTC.